This TCR beta chain was observed in a study of blood T cell repertoires in COVID-19. Background on the study: Acute and convalescent COVID-19 samples came from the United States, Italy and Spain. PBMCs, B-cell-depleted T cells, or T cells provided the cDNA or gDNA that made up the material.

V lost 3 bases and J lost 4; bases outside the gene matches: 7. Germline CDR1 and CDR2: SGDLS and YYNGEE. The CDR3 is 16 amino acids. TCRdb's copy holds only in-frame clones and misses some; the assay was immunoSEQ multiplex PCR. The sample gives some 700,000 clones, approximately 90% of which show up once; around 0.3% is in the top ten. The sequencing sample was made of peripheral blood. This TCR was recovered from a woman aged 18-30 years with acute or convalescent COVID-19. V usage is TRBV9 and J usage is TRBJ2-1; TRBD1 agrees at 10 bases. The CDR3 nucleotides are TGTGCCAGCAGCGGCCCCGGACAGGGGGGATACAATGAGCAGTTCTTC. Amino acids: CASSGPGQGGYNEQFF.